This T cell receptor (beta chain) derives from a study of T cell responses to AZD1222 COVID-19 vaccine. CDR3 size: 13 residues. The ends were cut back, 6 bases at V and 4 bases at J, with 10 bases in the middle. The germline CDR1 and CDR2 sequences are WSHSY and SAAADI. Study findings and constraints: As reported, nearly half of all spike-specific TCRs target variant regions that are unmutated.

This clone has a single count. Antigen specificity is unknown. Data came from immunoSEQ multiplex PCR; TCRdb stores just in-frame clones and leaves some out. The table shows about 140,000 clones, with just under 95% occurring only once. The receptor was isolated from an adult in good health. Sample: peripheral blood, taken on day 0 of AZD1222 vaccination. The chain combines TRBV10-2 with TRBJ2-1; possible D gene TRBD1, 5 bases. The CDR3 coding sequence is TGCGCCAGCAGGTCCACAGGTTACAATGAGCAGTTCTTC. This translates into CASRSTGYNEQFF.